The rows below give T cell receptor beta chains drawn from one sample of a study of cytomegalovirus exposure and HLA in healthy donors. The table came from immunoSEQ multiplex PCR; TCRdb's copy has only in-frame clones and leaves some out. The data hold over 120,000 clones, with approximately 80% observed a single time. Sample: PBMCs. Receptors originate from a male donor in good health and CMV-seronegative. Each CDR3 is given with its conserved first and last residue. The order of the fields is J gene, V gene, CDR3 protein.

j_call: TRBJ2-1
v_call: TRBV5-1
cdr3_aa: CASSLVPGGGNEQFF

j_call: TRBJ1-6
v_call: TRBV4-3
cdr3_aa: CASSQVGGSSYNSPLHF

j_call: TRBJ2-7
v_call: TRBV28
cdr3_aa: CASSRNHNRGRRAYEQYF

j_call: TRBJ1-1
v_call: TRBV10-1
cdr3_aa: CASSVSGNTEAFF

j_call: TRBJ2-7
v_call: TRBV5-4
cdr3_aa: CASSPTSGGAYEQYF

j_call: TRBJ1-2
v_call: TRBV28
cdr3_aa: CASRVRGGSNYGYTF

j_call: TRBJ1-5
v_call: TRBV5-4
cdr3_aa: CASSPGGSNQPQHF

j_call: TRBJ2-3
v_call: TRBV13
cdr3_aa: CASSLRGQGSDTQYF

j_call: TRBJ2-1
v_call: TRBV5-1
cdr3_aa: CASGKDSSYNEQFF

j_call: TRBJ1-2
v_call: TRBV29-1
cdr3_aa: CSVGAANYGYTF

j_call: TRBJ2-7
v_call: TRBV19
cdr3_aa: CASSTFAAMFYEQYF